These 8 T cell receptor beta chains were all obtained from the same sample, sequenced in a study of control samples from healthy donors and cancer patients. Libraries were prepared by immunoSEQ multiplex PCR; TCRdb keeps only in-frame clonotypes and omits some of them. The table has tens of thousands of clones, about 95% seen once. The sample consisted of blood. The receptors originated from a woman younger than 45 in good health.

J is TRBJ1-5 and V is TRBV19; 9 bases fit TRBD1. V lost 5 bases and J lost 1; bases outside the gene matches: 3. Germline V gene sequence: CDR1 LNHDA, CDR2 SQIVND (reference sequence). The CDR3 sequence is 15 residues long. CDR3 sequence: CASSAGQGSNQPQHF. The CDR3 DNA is TGTGCCAGTAGTGCAGGACAGGGGAGCAATCAGCCCCAGCATTTT.

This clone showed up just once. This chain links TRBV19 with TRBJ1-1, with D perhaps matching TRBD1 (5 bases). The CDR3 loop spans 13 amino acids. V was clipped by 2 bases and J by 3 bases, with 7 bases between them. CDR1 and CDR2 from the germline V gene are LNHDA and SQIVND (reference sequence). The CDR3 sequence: CASSIQGDTEAFF. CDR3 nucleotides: TGTGCCAGTAGTATACAGGGAGACACTGAAGCTTTCTTT.

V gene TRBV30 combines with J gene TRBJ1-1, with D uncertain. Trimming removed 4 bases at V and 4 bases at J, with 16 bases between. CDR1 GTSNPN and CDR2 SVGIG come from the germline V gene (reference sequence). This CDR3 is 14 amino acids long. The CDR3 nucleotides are TGTGCCTGGAATACCGGGATCCCCACCACTGAAGCTTTCTTT. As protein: CAWNTGIPTTEAFF.

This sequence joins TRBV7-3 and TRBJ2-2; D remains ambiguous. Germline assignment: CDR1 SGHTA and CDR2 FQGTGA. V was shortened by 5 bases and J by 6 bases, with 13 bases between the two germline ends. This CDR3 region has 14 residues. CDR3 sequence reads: CASSQTMGAGELFF. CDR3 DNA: TGTGCCAGCAGCCAGACGATGGGTGCCGGGGAGCTGTTTTTT.

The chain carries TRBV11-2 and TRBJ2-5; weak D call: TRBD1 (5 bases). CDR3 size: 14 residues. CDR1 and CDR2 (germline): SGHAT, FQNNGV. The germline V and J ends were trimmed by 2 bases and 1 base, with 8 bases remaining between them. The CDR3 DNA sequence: TGTGCCAGCAGCTTAACGACAGTCCAAGAGACCCAGTACTTC. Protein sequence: CASSLTTVQETQYF.

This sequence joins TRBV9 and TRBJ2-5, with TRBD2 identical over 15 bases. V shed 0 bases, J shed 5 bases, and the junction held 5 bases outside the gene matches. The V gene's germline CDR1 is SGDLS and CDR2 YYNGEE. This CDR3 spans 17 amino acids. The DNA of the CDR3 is TGTGCCAGCAGCGTAGGGACTAGCGGGGGGGCATTGGAGACCCAGTACTTC. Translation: CASSVGTSGGALETQYF. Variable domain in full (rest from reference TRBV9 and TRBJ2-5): DSGVTQTPKHLITATGQRVTLRCSPRSGDLSVYWYQQSLDQGLQFLIQYYNGEERAKGNILERFSAQQFPDLHSELNLSSLELGDSALYFCASSVGTSGGALETQYFGPGTRLLVL.

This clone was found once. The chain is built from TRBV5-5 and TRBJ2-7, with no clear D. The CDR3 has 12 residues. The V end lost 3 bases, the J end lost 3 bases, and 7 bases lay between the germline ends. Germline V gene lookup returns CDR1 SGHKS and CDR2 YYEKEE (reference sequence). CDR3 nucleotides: TGTGCCAGCAGCTCGTACAACTACGAGCAGTACTTC. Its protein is CASSSYNYEQYF.

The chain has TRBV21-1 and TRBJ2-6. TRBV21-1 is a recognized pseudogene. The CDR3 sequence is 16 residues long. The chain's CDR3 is CASSFKVTPGANVLTF. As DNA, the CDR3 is TGTGCCAGCAGTTTCAAGGTAACGCCTGGGGCCAACGTCCTGACTTTC.